The 26 T cell receptor beta chains below come from one sample, sequenced in a study of metastatic and nonmetastatic thyroid tumors. With MiXCR, TCRdb reprocessed the PCR reads. The sample yields about 17,000 clones, approximately 23% seen once. Until they underwent thyroid surgery, no patient had received any treatment. The sample was adjacent normal tissue. These receptors came from a female donor with papillary thyroid cancer or a benign thyroid nodule (not recorded which). Some clones in this sample may be carry-over from other donors' samples.

This clone came up many times. The chain combines TRBV7-9 with TRBJ2-7; the match to TRBD1 covers 7 bases. Per germline, CDR1 SEHNR and CDR2 FQNEAQ (reference sequence). Trimming at V came to 5 bases and at J to 6 bases, leaving 4 bases not matched to a gene. This CDR3 comprises 12 residues. CDR3 loop: CASSPQGVEQYF. The CDR3 region has the DNA TGTGCCAGCAGCCCCCAGGGGGTCGAGCAGTACTTC.

This chain links TRBV20-1 with TRBJ2-5; TRBD2 agrees at 10 bases. Germline loops: CDR1 DFQATT, CDR2 SNEGSKA (reference sequence). The V gene end was trimmed by 4 bases and the J gene end by 5 bases; junction bases not matched to a gene: 13. This CDR3 has 16 residues. CDR3 amino acids: CSAITQLAGDLETQYF. In DNA form, the CDR3 reads TGCAGTGCTATTACCCAGCTAGCGGGAGATTTGGAGACCCAGTACTTC.

This clone was counted at least ten times. This chain uses TRBV15 with TRBJ1-1; D not resolved. The CDR3 is 12 amino acids. V was cut by 1 base and J by 6 bases, with 6 bases left in between. The V gene's germline CDR1 is LNHNV and CDR2 YYDKDF (reference sequence). CDR3 loop: CATSRGRAEAFF. Written as DNA, the CDR3 is TGTGCCACCAGCAGAGGTAGGGCTGAAGCTTTCTTT.

This clone was counted ten times or more. This rearrangement joins TRBV4-1 to TRBJ2-7, with 10 bases aligning to TRBD1. The V gene's germline CDR1 is MGHRA and CDR2 YSYEKL. V was pared by 0 bases and J by 9 bases, with 5 bases of the junction left unmatched. The CDR3 has 14 residues. The CDR3 region has the DNA TGCGCCAGCAGCCAAGATGGGACAGGGGTTGGGCAGTACTTC. This sequence encodes CASSQDGTGVGQYF.

This clone appeared once. This chain joins TRBV7-1 and TRBJ2-3, with TRBD2 matching 15 bases. TRBV7-1 belongs to the ORF category, with a function that is uncertain. The CDR3 runs to 19 residues. V lost 2 bases, J lost 4 bases, and 10 bases stayed unmatched. The CDR3 DNA is TGTGCCAGCAGCTCACCCCGGACTAGCGGGAGGGCCAGGGCAGATACGCAGTATTTT. Protein: CASSSPRTSGRARADTQYF.

This clone has a count of ten or more. The chain's CDR3 is CASSVGGTRNEQFF. The CDR3 DNA follows: TGTGCCAGCAGCGTAGGCGGGACGAGGAATGAGCAGTTCTTC. The rearrangement uses TRBV9 and TRBJ2-1, with D possibly matching TRBD2 (6 bases). Germline CDR1 reads SGDLS; CDR2 reads YYNGEE. V lost 0 bases, J lost 7 bases, and 11 bases lay in between. This CDR3 region has 14 residues.

The CDR3 DNA sequence: TGTGCCAGCAGCGAAACGGGGACAGGGAAAAACTATGGCTACACCTTC. Protein: CASSETGTGKNYGYTF. The chain joins TRBV9 to TRBJ1-2; the match to TRBD1 covers 9 bases. The germline gives CDR1 SGDLS, CDR2 YYNGEE. Trimming removed 3 bases from V and 2 bases from J; junction bases left unmatched: 8. The CDR3 covers 16 residues.

The chain joins TRBV11-2 to TRBJ1-1; no firm D call. Between the trimmed V and J ends, which lost 4 bases and 2 bases, there was a span of 17 bases. Germline values: CDR1 SGHAT, CDR2 FQNNGV. The CDR3 has 16 residues. The CDR3 spells CASSSLRGSGNTEAFF. The CDR3 DNA follows: TGTGCCAGCAGCTCCTTGCGTGGGTCGGGAAACACTGAAGCTTTCTTT.

In this sample, this clone is medium-sized (0.01 to 0.1%). The genes are TRBV10-3 and TRBJ2-7; D unclear. Trimming pared 2 bases from V and 4 bases from J, leaving 9 bases between. The germline V gene has CDR1 ENHRY and CDR2 SYGVKD. The CDR3 loop spans 13 amino acids. The CDR3 region has the DNA TGTGCCATCAGTGAGGGTATGGGTTACGAGCAGTACTTC. Amino acid sequence: CAISEGMGYEQYF.

This clone appeared a few times. J is TRBJ2-7 and V is TRBV28, with a tentative D call TRBD1 (6 bases). The CDR3 has 14 residues. V shed 7 bases and J shed 1 base, with 14 bases lying between them. Germline values: CDR1 MDHEN, CDR2 SYDVKM. DNA of the CDR3: TGTGCCAGCACTAGAGAGGGGGATTCCTACGAGCAGTACTTC. Translating it yields CASTREGDSYEQYF.

Regarding this clone: The junction departs from germline at one end; a sequencing error may be responsible. The V call is TRBV5-1, the J call TRBJ1-1; D gene uncertain. The CDR3 is 15 residues long. The germline CDR1 and CDR2 sequences are SGHRS and YFSETQ. The CDR3 bases are TGCGCCGGCAGCTTGGATCCCAGGTTGGACACTGAAGCTTTCTTT. Translated, it gives CAGSLDPRLDTEAFF.

There are many counts of this clone. The V gene is TRBV29-1, the J gene TRBJ2-3, with 12 bases lining up with TRBD1. Trimming at V came to 4 bases and at J to 5 bases, leaving 7 bases not matched to a gene. This CDR3 is 15 amino acids long. The germline gives CDR1 SQVTM, CDR2 ANQGSEA. The CDR3 spells CSVAGGQGALDTQYF. DNA of the CDR3: TGCAGCGTTGCGGGGGGACAGGGGGCTTTAGATACGCAGTATTTT.

This clone ranks as medium-sized. The J gene is TRBJ1-6, the V gene TRBV27; D not resolved. Germline V gene lookup returns CDR1 MNHEY and CDR2 SMNVEV (reference sequence). The V gene lost 5 bases and the J gene lost 3 bases, with 14 bases spanning the gap. The CDR3 loop spans 16 amino acids. The CDR3 coding sequence is TGTGCCAGCAGTCGTAACTGGGATTTCTATAATTCACCCCTCCACTTT. This codes for CASSRNWDFYNSPLHF.

This clone was observed a handful of times. J is TRBJ1-1 and V is TRBV6-2 or TRBV6-3; no reliable D call. The length of the CDR3 is 14 residues. Trimming pared 0 bases from V and 3 bases from J, leaving 8 bases between. Germline V lookup: CDR1 MNHEY, CDR2 SVGEGT. CDR3 amino acids: CASSYSTADTEAFF. In DNA form, the CDR3 reads TGTGCCAGCAGTTACTCCACCGCGGACACTGAAGCTTTCTTT.

This clone was recorded many times. V usage is TRBV7-3 and J usage is TRBJ1-5, with a tentative D call TRBD1 (5 bases). V lost 5 bases, J lost 6 bases, and 14 bases lay in between. Germline V gene sequence: CDR1 SGHTA, CDR2 FQGTGA. The CDR3 sequence is 14 residues long. CDR3 bases: TGTGCCAGCAGCCACATGGGGGTCACTCAGCCCCAGCATTTT. It specifies CASSHMGVTQPQHF.

This clone came up many times. The chain employs TRBV18 and TRBJ2-5; the match to TRBD1 covers 7 bases. The CDR3 runs 14 residues. From germline, CDR1 is KGHSH and CDR2 LQKENI. V shed 3 bases and J 1 base; nucleotides not matched to a gene: 2. The CDR3 here is CASSPRDSQETQYF. The CDR3, as DNA: TGTGCCAGCTCACCGAGGGACAGCCAAGAGACCCAGTACTTC.

Note on this clone: One end of the junction varies from germline; a read error may be responsible. The CDR3 DNA reads as TGTACCAGCAGCCTACGTCCGGGGGAGACCGGGGAGCTGTTTTTT. It codes for CTSSLRPGETGELFF. This chain connects TRBV7-6 to TRBJ2-2; maybe TRBD2 (6 bases). The CDR3 is made up of 15 amino acids. The germline gives CDR1 SGHVS, CDR2 FNYEAQ.

By sample fraction, this clone is medium-sized. The chain links TRBV7-9 to TRBJ2-1, with TRBD2 matching over 11 bases. The CDR3 spans 13 residues. The V segment lost 7 bases and the J segment 9 bases; nucleotides outside the gene matches: 5. Germline V gene data show CDR1 as SEHNR and CDR2 as FQNEAQ (reference sequence). CDR3 amino acids: CASNSGRAFEQFF. CDR3 coding DNA: TGTGCCAGCAATAGCGGGAGGGCCTTTGAGCAGTTCTTC.

In its sample, this clone was seen many times. The V gene is TRBV20-1, the J gene TRBJ2-5; D ambiguous. V dropped 3 bases and J dropped 5 bases, with 7 bases sitting between them. Germline CDR1 and CDR2: DFQATT and SNEGSKA (reference sequence). This CDR3 contains 11 residues. Written as DNA, the CDR3 is TGCAGTGCTAGGCCCTTGGAGACCCAGTACTTC. Protein: CSARPLETQYF.

This clone showed up just a few times. The chain recombines TRBV12-3 or TRBV12-4 with TRBJ2-2; 12 bases line up with TRBD2. V lost 6 bases and J lost 6; bases outside the gene matches: 5. CDR3 length equals 15 residues. The CDR3 here is CASRPTSGGPGELFF. The CDR3 DNA reads TGTGCCAGCAGACCTACTAGCGGGGGGCCCGGGGAGCTGTTTTTT.

By its share, this clone is medium-sized (0.01 to 0.1%). The chain employs TRBV6-4 and TRBJ2-7; D ambiguous. CDR3 size: 11 residues. CDR1 and CDR2 (germline): MRHNA, SNTAGT. The V gene lost 6 bases and the J gene lost 4 bases, with 7 bases spanning the gap. CDR3 sequence (DNA): TGTGCCAGCAGCCACCCGTACGAGCAGTACTTC. Protein product: CASSHPYEQYF.

This clone turned up a few times. The rearrangement joins TRBV7-2 to TRBJ1-2; D is undetermined. Germline CDR1 and CDR2: SGHTA and FQGNSA. The V end lost 4 bases, the J end lost 2 bases, and 5 bases lay between the germline ends. The CDR3 has 12 residues. CDR3 coding DNA: TGTGCCAGCAGCTCACCCAACTATGGCTACACCTTC. The encoded protein is CASSSPNYGYTF.

CDR3 nucleotides: TGTGCCAGCAGTTACTTCTATCGACTAGCGGGAGGCACTAAGGGGGCCAACGTCCTGACTTTC. It encodes CASSYFYRLAGGTKGANVLTF. This rearrangement joins TRBV6-2 or TRBV6-3 to TRBJ2-6, with 13 bases lining up with TRBD2. CDR1 and CDR2 from the germline V gene are MNHEY and SVGEGT. The ends lost 1 base at V and 4 bases at J; junction bases unmatched: 13. The CDR3 has 21 residues.

This clone has just a few counts. This chain connects TRBV6-5 to TRBJ2-7; the D is unclear. Germline values: CDR1 MNHEY, CDR2 SVGAGI. V was cut by 2 bases and J by 7 bases, with 0 bases left in between. The CDR3 covers 9 residues. For the CDR3, the DNA is TGTGCCAGCAGTTACGAGCAGTACTTC. Its translation: CASSYEQYF.

This clone was picked up many times. The V call is TRBV7-9, the J call TRBJ2-7, with 7 bases aligning to TRBD2. V dropped 1 base and J dropped 5; count of bases not matched to a gene: 8. Germline V gives CDR1 SEHNR, CDR2 FQNEAQ (reference sequence). The CDR3 contains 15 residues. The CDR3 nucleotides read TGTGCCAGCAGCTTAGATGACCCTGGGAGGGACGAGCAGTACTTC. It translates to CASSLDDPGRDEQYF.

V usage is TRBV6-9 and J usage is TRBJ2-1; D remains unclear. The CDR3 contains 14 residues. The V gene's germline CDR1 is MNHGY and CDR2 SVAAGI. V was trimmed by 2 bases and J by 2 bases, leaving 7 bases between them. The CDR3 loop is CASSYGGTYNEQFF. DNA of the CDR3: TGTGCCAGCAGTTATGGTGGGACCTACAATGAGCAGTTCTTC.